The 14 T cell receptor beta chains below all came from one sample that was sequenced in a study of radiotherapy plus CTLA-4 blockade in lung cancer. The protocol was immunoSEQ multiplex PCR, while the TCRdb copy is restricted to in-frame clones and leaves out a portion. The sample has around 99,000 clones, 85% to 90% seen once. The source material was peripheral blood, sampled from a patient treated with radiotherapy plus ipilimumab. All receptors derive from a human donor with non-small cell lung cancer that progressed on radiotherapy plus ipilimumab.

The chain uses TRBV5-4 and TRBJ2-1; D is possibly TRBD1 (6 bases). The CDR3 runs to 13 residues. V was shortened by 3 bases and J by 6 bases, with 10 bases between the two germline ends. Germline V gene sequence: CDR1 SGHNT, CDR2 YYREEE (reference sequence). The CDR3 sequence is CASSSTGRNEQFF. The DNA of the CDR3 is TGTGCCAGCAGCTCGACAGGACGCAATGAGCAGTTCTTC.

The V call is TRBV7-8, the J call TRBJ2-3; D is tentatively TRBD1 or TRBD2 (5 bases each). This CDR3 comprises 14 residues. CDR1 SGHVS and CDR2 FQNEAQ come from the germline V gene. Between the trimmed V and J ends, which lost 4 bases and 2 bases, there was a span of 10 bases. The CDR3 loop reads CASSSGTNTDTQYF. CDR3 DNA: TGTGCCAGCAGCTCCGGGACCAACACAGATACGCAGTATTTT.

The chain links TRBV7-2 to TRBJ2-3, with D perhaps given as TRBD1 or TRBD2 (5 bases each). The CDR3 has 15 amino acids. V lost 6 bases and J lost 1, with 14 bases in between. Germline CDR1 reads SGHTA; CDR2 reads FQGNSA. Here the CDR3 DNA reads TGTGCCAGCAGTTCCGAGGGACGGCGCACAGATACGCAGTATTTT. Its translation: CASSSEGRRTDTQYF.

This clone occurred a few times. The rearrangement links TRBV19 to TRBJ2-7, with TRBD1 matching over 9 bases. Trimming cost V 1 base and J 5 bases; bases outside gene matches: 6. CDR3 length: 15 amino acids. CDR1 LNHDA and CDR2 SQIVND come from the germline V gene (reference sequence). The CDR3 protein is CASSIGGQGWDEQYF. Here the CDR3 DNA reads TGTGCCAGTAGTATAGGAGGACAGGGGTGGGACGAGCAGTACTTC.

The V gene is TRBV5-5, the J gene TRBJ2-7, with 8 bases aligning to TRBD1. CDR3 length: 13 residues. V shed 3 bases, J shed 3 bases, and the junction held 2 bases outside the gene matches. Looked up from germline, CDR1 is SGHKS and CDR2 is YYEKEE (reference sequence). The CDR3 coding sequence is TGTGCCAGCAGCTCGGACAGGGTCTACGAGCAGTACTTC. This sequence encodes CASSSDRVYEQYF.

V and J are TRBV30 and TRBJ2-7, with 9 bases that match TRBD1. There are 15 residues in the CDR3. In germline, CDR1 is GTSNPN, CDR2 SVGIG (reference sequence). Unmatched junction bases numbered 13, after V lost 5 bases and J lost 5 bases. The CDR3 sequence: CAWYKQGTGNNEQYF. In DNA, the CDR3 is TGTGCCTGGTATAAGCAGGGGACAGGGAATAACGAGCAGTACTTC. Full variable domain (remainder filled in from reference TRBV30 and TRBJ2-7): SQTIHQWPATLVQPVGSPLSLECTVEGTSNPNLYWYRQAAGRGLQLLFYSVGIGQISSEVPQNLSASRPQDRQFILSSKKLLLSDSGFYLCAWYKQGTGNNEQYFGPGTRLTVT.

CDR3 sequence reads: CASSFRSPPPGQVLNTEAFF. The CDR3 DNA reads as TGCGCCAGCAGCTTTAGGTCCCCCCCACCGGGACAGGTACTAAACACTGAAGCTTTCTTT. J is TRBJ1-1 and V is TRBV5-1, with TRBD1 matching over 8 bases. Germline V CDR1 and CDR2: SGHRS, YFSETQ. V shed 2 bases and J 2 bases; nucleotides not matched to a gene: 20. The CDR3 totals 20 residues.

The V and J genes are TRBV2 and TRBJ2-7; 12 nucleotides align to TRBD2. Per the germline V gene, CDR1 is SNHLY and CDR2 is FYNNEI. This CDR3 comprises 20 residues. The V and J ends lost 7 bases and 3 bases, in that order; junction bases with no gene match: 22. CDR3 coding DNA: TGTGCCAGCAATATCCCTTCTGGACAGCATGAACTAGCGGGGGGCTACGAGCAGTACTTC. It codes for CASNIPSGQHELAGGYEQYF.

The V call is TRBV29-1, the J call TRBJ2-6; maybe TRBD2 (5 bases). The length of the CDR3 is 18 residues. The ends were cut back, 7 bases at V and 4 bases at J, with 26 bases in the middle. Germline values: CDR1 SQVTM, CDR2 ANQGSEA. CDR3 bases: TGCAGCGCAGAGGGTCAGGCAATCTCGGATCCCGGGGCCAACGTCCTGACTTTC. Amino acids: CSAEGQAISDPGANVLTF.

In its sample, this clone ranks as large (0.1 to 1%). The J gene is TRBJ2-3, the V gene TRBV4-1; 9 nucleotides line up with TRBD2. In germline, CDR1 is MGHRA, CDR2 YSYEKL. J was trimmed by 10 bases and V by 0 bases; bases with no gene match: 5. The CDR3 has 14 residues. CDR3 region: CASSQETGLASQYF. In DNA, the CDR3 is TGCGCCAGCAGCCAAGAAACGGGACTAGCCTCGCAGTATTTT.

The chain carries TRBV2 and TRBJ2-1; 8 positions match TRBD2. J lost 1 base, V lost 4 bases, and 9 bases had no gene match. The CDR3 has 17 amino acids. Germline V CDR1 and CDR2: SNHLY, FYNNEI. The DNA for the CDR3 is TGTGCCAGCAGTGGGCTAGCGGGCCGTTTATCCTACAATGAGCAGTTCTTC. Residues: CASSGLAGRLSYNEQFF. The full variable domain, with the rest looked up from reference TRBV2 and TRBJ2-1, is EPEVTQTPSHQVTQMGQEVILRCVPISNHLYFYWYRQILGQKVEFLVSFYNNEISEKSEIFDDQFSVERPDGSNFTLKIRSTKLEDSAMYFCASSGLAGRLSYNEQFFGPGTRLTVL.

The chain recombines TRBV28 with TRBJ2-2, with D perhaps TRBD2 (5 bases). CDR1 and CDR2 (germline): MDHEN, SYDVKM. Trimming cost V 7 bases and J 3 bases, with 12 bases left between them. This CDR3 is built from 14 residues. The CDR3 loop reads CASTTGRDTGELFF. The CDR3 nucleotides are TGTGCCAGCACAACGGGAAGGGACACCGGGGAGCTGTTTTTT.

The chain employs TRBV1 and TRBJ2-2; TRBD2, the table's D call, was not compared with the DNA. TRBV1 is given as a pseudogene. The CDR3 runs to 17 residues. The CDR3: CTSRPGLAGGGTGELFF. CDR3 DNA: TGCACCAGCCGCCCGGGACTAGCGGGAGGGGGCACCGGGGAGCTGTTTTTT.

Here the CDR3 DNA reads TGTGCCATCAGTGAGTCCCTCCCCGGTGGCTACACCTTC. Protein sequence: CAISESLPGGYTF. The chain employs TRBV10-3 and TRBJ1-2; D gene uncertain. Germline V gene sequence: CDR1 ENHRY, CDR2 SYGVKD. The V and J ends lost 0 bases and 7 bases respectively, with 9 bases between them. This CDR3 comprises 13 residues.